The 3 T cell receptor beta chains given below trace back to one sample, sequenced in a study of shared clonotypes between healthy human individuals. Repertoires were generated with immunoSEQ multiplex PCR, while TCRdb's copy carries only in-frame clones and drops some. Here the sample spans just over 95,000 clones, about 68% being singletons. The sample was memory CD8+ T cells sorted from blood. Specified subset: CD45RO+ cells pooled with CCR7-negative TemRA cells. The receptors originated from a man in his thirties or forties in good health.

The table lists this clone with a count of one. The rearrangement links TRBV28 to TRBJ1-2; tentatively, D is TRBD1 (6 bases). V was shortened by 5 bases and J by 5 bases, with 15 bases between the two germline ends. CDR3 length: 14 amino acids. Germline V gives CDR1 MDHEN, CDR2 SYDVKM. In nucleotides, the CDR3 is TGTGCCAGCAGTGCCAATAACAGGGTATATGGCTACACCTTC. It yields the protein CASSANNRVYGYTF.

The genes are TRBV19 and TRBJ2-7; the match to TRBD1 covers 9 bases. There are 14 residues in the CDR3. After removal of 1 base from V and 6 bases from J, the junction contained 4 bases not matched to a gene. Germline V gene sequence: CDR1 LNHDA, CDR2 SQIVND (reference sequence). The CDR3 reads CASSIAGTGSEQYF. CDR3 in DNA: TGTGCCAGTAGTATAGCCGGGACAGGGAGCGAGCAGTACTTC.

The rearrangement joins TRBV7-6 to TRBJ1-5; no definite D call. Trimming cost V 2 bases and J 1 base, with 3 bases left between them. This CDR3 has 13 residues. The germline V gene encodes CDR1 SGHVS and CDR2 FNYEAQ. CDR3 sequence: CASSLISNQPQHF. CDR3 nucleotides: TGTGCCAGCAGCTTAATCAGCAATCAGCCCCAGCATTTT.